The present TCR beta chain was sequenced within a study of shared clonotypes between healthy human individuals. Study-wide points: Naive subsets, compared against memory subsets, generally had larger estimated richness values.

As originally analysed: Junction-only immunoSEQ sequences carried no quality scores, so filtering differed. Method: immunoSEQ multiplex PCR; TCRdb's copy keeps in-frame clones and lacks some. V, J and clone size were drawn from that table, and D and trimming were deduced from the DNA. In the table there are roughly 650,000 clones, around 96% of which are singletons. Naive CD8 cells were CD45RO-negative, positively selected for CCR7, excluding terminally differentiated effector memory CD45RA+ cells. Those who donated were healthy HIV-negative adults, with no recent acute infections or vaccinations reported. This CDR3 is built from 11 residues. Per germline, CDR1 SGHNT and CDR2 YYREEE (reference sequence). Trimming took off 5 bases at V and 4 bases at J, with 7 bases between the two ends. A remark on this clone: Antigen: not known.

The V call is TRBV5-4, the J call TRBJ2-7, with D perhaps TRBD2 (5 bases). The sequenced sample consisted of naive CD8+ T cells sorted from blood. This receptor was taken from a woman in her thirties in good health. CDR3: CASSGGYEQYF. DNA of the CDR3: TGTGCCAGCAGTGGCGGGTACGAGCAGTACTTC.